This T cell receptor beta chain was captured in a study of OX40 agonist ivuxolimab in advanced cancers. Study details: An agonistic human IgG2 monoclonal antibody against OX40 (CD134) was given. The study, taken as a whole, reports: The study found that CD8+ T cells averaged more expanded clones than CD4+. Specificity for antigen went undetermined in the expanded peripheral T cells.

With 3 bases removed from V and 8 bases from J, the gap between germline ends came to 11 bases. Germline V lookup: CDR1 ENHRY, CDR2 SYGVKD. The CDR3 totals 14 residues. Sequencing used immunoSEQ multiplex PCR; TCRdb keeps in-frame clones, though not all of them. The repertoire has roughly 74,000 clones, around 93% of them found once; the top ten carry roughly 9%. About this clone itself: Its antigen is unidentified.

This TCR derives from an adult with an advanced solid tumor such as melanoma, head and neck, liver or kidney cancer. The source material was CD4+ or CD8+ T cells sorted from blood, sampled in a trial of the OX40 agonist ivuxolimab. The V call is TRBV10-3, the J call TRBJ1-6; no clear D gene. The CDR3 loop is CAISEGIQDSPLHF. The CDR3 region has the DNA TGTGCCATCAGTGAAGGAATTCAGGATTCACCCCTCCACTTT.